The clone carrying this T cell receptor (beta chain) has only a few counts. The antigen remains undetermined. Trimming stripped 5 bases from V and 0 bases from J, with 10 bases between. Germline CDR1 is SEHNR and CDR2 is FQNEAQ (reference sequence). The CDR3 is 14 residues long. The sample belongs to a study of cytomegalovirus exposure and HLA in healthy donors. As for the study in general: Caucasian-associated ancestry cluster membership applied to about four fifths of nearly 400 genotyped donors.

PCR amplification relied on 60 Vbeta primers (plus 13 Jbeta primers). The protocol was immunoSEQ multiplex PCR, while the TCRdb copy is restricted to in-frame clones and leaves out a portion. The sample carries approximately 140,000 clones, nearly 80% recorded once. Study outcomes and limitations: The authors assumed roughly uniform sequencing depth across donors for presence/absence analyses.

The sequenced sample was PBMCs. The clonotype was recovered from a male donor in good health and CMV-seronegative. The chain employs TRBV7-9 and TRBJ1-1, with D possibly matching TRBD1 (5 bases). The CDR3 protein is CASSPTDMNTEAFF. DNA for the CDR3: TGTGCCAGCAGCCCGACAGACATGAACACTGAAGCTTTCTTT.